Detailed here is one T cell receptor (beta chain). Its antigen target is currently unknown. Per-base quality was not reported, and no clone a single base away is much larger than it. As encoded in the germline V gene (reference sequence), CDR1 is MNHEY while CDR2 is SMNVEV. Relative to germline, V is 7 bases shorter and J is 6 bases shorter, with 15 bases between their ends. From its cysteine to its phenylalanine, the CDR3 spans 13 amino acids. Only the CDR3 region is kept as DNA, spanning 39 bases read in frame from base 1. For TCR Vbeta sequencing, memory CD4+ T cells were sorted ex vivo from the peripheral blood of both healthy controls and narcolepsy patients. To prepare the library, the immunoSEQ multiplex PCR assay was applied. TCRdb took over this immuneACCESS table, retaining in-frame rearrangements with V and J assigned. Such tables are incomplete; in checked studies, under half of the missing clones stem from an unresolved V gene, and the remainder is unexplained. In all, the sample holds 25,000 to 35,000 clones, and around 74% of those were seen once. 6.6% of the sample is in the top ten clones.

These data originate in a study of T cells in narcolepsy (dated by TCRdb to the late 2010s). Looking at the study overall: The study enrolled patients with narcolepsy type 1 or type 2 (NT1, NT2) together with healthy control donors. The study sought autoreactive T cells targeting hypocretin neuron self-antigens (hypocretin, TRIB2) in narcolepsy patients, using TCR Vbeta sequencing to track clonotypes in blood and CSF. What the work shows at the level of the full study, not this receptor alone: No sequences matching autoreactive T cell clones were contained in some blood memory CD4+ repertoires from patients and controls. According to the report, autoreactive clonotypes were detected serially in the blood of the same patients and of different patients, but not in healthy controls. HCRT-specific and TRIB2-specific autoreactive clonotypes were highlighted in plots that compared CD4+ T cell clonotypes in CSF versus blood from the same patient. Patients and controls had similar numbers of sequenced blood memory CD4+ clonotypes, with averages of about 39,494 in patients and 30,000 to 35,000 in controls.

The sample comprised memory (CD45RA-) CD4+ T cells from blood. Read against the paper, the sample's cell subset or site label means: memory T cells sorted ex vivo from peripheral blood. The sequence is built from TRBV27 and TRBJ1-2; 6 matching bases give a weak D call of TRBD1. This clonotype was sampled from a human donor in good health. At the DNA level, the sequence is TGTGCCAGCACCCGGGGACATCTTAATGGCTACACCTTC. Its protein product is CASTRGHLNGYTF.